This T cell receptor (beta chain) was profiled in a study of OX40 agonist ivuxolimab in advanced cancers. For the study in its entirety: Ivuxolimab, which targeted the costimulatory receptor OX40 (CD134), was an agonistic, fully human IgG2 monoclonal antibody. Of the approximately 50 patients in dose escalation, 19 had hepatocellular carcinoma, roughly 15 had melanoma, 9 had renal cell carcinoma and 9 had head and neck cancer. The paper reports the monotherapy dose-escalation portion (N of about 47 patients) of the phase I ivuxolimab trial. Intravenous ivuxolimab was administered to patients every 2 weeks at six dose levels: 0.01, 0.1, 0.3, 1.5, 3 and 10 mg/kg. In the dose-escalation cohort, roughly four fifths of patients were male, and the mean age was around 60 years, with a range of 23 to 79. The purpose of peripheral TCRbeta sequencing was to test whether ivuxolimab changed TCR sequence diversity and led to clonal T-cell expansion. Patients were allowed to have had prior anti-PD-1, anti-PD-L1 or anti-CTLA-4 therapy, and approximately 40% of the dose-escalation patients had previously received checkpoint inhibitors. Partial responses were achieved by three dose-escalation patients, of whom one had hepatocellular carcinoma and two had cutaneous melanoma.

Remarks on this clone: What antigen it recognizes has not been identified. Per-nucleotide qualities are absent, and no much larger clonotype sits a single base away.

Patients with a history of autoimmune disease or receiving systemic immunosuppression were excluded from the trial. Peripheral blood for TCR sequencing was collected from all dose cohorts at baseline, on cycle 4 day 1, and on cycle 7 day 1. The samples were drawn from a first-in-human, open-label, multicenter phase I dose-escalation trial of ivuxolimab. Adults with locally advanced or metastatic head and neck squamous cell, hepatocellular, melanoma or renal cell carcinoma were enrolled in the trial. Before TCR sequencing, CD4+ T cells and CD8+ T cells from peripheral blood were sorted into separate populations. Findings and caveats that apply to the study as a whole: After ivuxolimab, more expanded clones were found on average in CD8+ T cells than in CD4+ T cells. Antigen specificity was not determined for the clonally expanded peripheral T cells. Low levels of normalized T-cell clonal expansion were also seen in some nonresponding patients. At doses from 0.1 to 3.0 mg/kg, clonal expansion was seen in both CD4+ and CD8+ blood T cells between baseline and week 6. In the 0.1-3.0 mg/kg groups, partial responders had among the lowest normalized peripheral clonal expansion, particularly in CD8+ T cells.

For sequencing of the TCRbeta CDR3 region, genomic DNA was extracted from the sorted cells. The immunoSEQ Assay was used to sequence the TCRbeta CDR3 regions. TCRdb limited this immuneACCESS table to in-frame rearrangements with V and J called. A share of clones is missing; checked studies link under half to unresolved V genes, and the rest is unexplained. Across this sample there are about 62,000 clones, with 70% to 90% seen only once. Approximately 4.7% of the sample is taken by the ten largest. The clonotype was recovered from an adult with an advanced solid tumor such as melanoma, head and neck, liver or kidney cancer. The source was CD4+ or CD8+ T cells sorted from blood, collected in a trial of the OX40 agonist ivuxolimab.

The base sequence is TGTGCCAGCAGCCTAAACGGTCGGGGGAACACCGGGGAGCTGTTTTTT. Translated, this gives CASSLNGRGNTGELFF. The chain joins TRBV7-3 to TRBJ2-2; perhaps TRBD2 is the D gene, with 5 bases matching. Sequences SGHTA (CDR1) and FQGTGA (CDR2) are obtained from the germline V gene. Between the V and J ends, shortened by 5 bases and 1 base respectively, the junction contains 14 bases. The CDR3 covers 16 residues, taking in both the cysteine and the phenylalanine. The only DNA kept is the CDR3, 48 bases in frame from the first base.